This is a list of T cell receptor beta chains from one sample in a study of prognosis after radiotherapy for stage I lung cancer. Via MiXCR, TCRdb re-called the multiplex PCR reads, giving one row per CDR3 protein. The sample has approximately 30,000 distinct CDR3 sequences; around 32% are singletons. Here the sequenced sample was PBMCs, taken before or after stereotactic body radiation therapy (not recorded which). The receptors were gathered from a donor over 45 with non-small cell lung cancer. The conserved cysteine and the conserved F or W are not part of the CDR3 here.

TRBJ1-1,TRBV28,ASSLSGLEAF
TRBJ2-2,TRBV30,AWSVLQPGTTHGELF
TRBJ1-2,TRBV19,ASRSGGGYT
TRBJ1-6,TRBV27,ASSPQRSSYNSPLH
TRBJ2-7,TRBV28,ASRRPGQRTYEQY
TRBJ2-2,TRBV28,ASSLFGTGTTGYLF
TRBJ2-7,TRBV20-1,SADRGAYEQY
TRBJ2-3,TRBV12-3/TRBV12-4,ASSFQGGTDTQY
TRBJ2-7,TRBV28,ASTSAGSATSYLEQY
TRBJ2-1,TRBV29-1,SVEPGQGSR
TRBJ1-4,TRBV9,ASSAFLQGEGDEKLF
TRBJ2-2,TRBV28,ARRIASGGRTGELF
TRBJ1-6,TRBV5-1,AISFGQGVYNSPLH
TRBJ1-4,TRBV6-1,ASRAAGQKNEKLF
TRBJ1-6,TRBV6-1,ASSNRVAPLH
TRBJ1-4,TRBV28,ASSRTLPYEKLF
TRBJ2-7,TRBV2,ASSPGTGYERY
TRBJ2-7,TRBV20-1,SARGGTSGLSYEQY
TRBJ1-2,TRBV30,AWVQQGFYGYT
TRBJ2-1,TRBV19,ASSIPSGGVNEQF
TRBJ1-2,TRBV7-2,ASSLLSNYGYT
TRBJ2-1,TRBV7-9,ASSLAPGEQF
TRBJ2-5,TRBV14,ASSQALAGGETQY
TRBJ1-5,TRBV20-1,SARDIQGRPQH
TRBJ2-7,TRBV11-2,ASSLGLGAGASYEQY
TRBJ2-7,TRBV4-2,ASSQEGSGDTYYEQY
TRBJ2-1,TRBV30,AWSRGSGDNEQF
TRBJ2-7,TRBV20-1,SARRTAYEQY
TRBJ2-1,TRBV4-2,ASSQEMATLYNEQF
TRBJ1-1,TRBV5-5,ASSFARQNTEAF
TRBJ2-1,TRBV4-2,ASSQDRVSGGASQQF
TRBJ2-6,TRBV7-2,ASSTDGDYANVLT
TRBJ2-1,TRBV6-1,ASRHRDEQF
TRBJ2-2,TRBV2,ASSPPGQGNGELF
TRBJ1-3,TRBV5-6,ASSPTDNSGNTIY
TRBJ1-6,TRBV19,ASSPLGQGNSPLH
TRBJ2-7,TRBV20-1,SASPKRRSHSYEQY
TRBJ1-4,TRBV7-9,ASSRSGQGNEKLF
TRBJ1-1,TRBV5-1,ASGTGFTEAF
TRBJ2-7,TRBV7-2,ASSETGTGGYEQY
TRBJ2-1,TRBV7-9,AGLASSSYNEQF
TRBJ1-2,TRBV18,ASSPSRHRVNYGYT
TRBJ1-5,TRBV11-3,ASRGQPISQH